Sequencing of this TCR beta chain was carried out in a study of cytomegalovirus exposure and HLA in healthy donors (dated by TCRdb to 2015 to 2018). With respect to the entire study: An earlier analysis of some 620 of the donors reported under 300 Gb of sequence data and 95 million to 140 million unique TCR beta sequences obtained from approximately 180 million T cells. An early release that covered about 600 HLA-typed donors contained 300 to 350 gigabases of sequencing data and about 84 million unique TCR sequences. Of the roughly 400 genotyped donors, approximately 83% fell in the genetic ancestry cluster associated with self-reported Caucasian donors. The aim of the study was to test whether cataloging public T cell receptors could identify signatures of past pathogen exposure. The study profiled the T cell repertoires of hundreds of subjects by immunosequencing and related them to cytomegalovirus serostatus. Along with the approximately 600-subject first cohort, a separate validation cohort of approximately 110 different subjects was used. To predict cytomegalovirus infection status, the study brought together high-throughput TCR immunosequencing, statistical association of individual TCRs with disease status, and machine learning. In a later analysis, previously published TCR beta repertoires from 666 donors were re-analyzed and high-resolution HLA genotyping was added so that TCR occurrence patterns could be studied. Rather than drawing on any new phenotypic data, the later analysis identified candidate immune exposures from TCR beta sequences and the way those sequences occurred across donors. An earlier analysis of some 500 of the donors applied high-throughput TCR beta sequencing to assess whether each TCR beta V gene segment acted as functional or pseudogenic. Donor age, sex, ethnicity and CMV serostatus were compiled alongside the repertoire data. Genome-wide SNP genotypes for about 55% of the roughly 670 donors were used in a later genetic analysis, which treated that subset as a discovery cohort. All discovery cohort repertoires had been generated on a single sequencing platform. Both class I and class II loci were covered by HLA typing, at four-digit resolution. The number of donors typed differed by locus, with roughly 620-640 for A, B, C, DRB1 and DQB1, 522 for DQA1, about 610 for DPA1, and some 440 for DPB1. Roughly 5 DR-DQ haplotypes were handled as single units for association and clustering because linkage in the cohort was strong. Among 398 genotyped donors of the cohort, an average of around 220,000 unique TCR beta nucleotide sequences was sequenced per donor, of which roughly 17% were non-productive. General study outcomes and caveats: In both the original and validation cohorts, the classifier was reported to diagnose cytomegalovirus status with high specificity and sensitivity. A further reported finding was that TCR beta sequences accurately predicted the HLA-A and HLA-B alleles for most subjects in the first cohort. A total of roughly 160 TCR beta chains were listed by the study as associated with cytomegalovirus. Strong co-occurrence of HLA alleles, especially DR and DQ, made assigning TCR associations to individual alleles difficult. Correlated functional status among segregating V segments might reflect linkage disequilibrium, but an unknown experimental factor could not be ruled out. Because HLA typing was missing for some donors at each locus, association tests included only the typed subset. Immune exposure information for the cohort was limited to CMV serostatus. Three of the identified cytomegalovirus-associated TCR beta chains were confirmed in vitro to be specific for cytomegalovirus antigens. Broadly in line with IMGT annotations, most TCR beta V segments showed up in productive rearrangements about 87% or about 30% of the time in an earlier analysis of approximately 600 of the donors. A later analysis reported that several top co-occurrence clusters appeared linked to parvovirus B19, influenza, CMV and Epstein-Barr virus. The 87-base-pair reads could not distinguish some IMGT-functional V segments, including TRBV6-2 and TRBV6-3, so those segments were excluded. In a later analysis, most CMV-associated TCR beta chains were found to appear HLA-restricted, with HLA associations seemingly driven largely by CMV exposure. Roughly uniform sequencing depth across donors was assumed in presence/absence analyses, although this assumption may not hold. In a later analysis, HLA-associated TCR beta chains were found to be more clonally expanded and to have lower generation probabilities than equally common non-associated chains. Because counts were too low, seventeen rarely observed V segments, including chromosome 9 orphons, were excluded from the earlier analysis of several hundred of the donors. The authors suggested that the approach could potentially be generalized to other disease states and immunological phenotypes. A later analysis found that TCR association rates varied across HLA loci, with DRB1 alleles showing the most associated TCRs and HLA-C alleles the fewest. In a later analysis, some 18,000 TCR beta sequences were associated with specific HLA alleles at a false discovery rate of 0.05. Compared with the roughly 710-donor mean, donors in an Asian-associated ancestry cluster had fewer N-insertions in productive TCRs, according to a later genetic analysis. This cohort had only TCR beta chains sequenced, and the lack of alpha or paired-chain data limited which features could be detected. A later genetic analysis associated a missense DCLRE1C variant with V-gene and J-gene trimming of TCR beta chains, and an independent cohort replicated the association. Across donors, most TCR sequences were observed very rarely, whereas some public TCRs were present in many individuals. The sequencing pipeline was judged likely to have produced a cluster of highly shared sequence variants as a technical artifact.

As to this clone: Its cognate antigen has yet to be identified. No much larger clone exists at a distance of one base, and base qualities are not known.

The junction shows trimming of 2 bases on V and 5 bases on J, plus 13 bases between the germline ends. From the cysteine up to the phenylalanine, the CDR3 has a length of 15 residues. The read is trimmed to its CDR3 DNA, 45 bases read in frame from base 1. Based on the germline V gene, the CDR1 and CDR2 sequences are KGHSH and LQKENI. Preparation of the library involved the immunoSEQ multiplex PCR assay. For the multiplex PCR, a mixture combining 60 forward primers for TCR Vbeta segments and 13 reverse primers for TCR Jbeta segments was used. Amplification of the CDR3 region of rearranged TCR beta genes was performed with a multiplex PCR assay on genomic DNA. The Illumina HiSeq System was used to sequence the amplified TCR beta libraries as 87-base-pair reads. In the paper's pipeline: A later analysis counted 75 million to 100 million unique TCR beta chains across the 690 or so repertoires, and roughly 10 million of these chains were shared by at least two donors. Raw reads were error-corrected and collapsed into unique sequences with a nearest-neighbor algorithm that merged closely related sequences to remove PCR and sequencing errors. Alignment of CDR3 sequences to IMGT reference sequences was used to assign V, D and J gene segments. For a sequence to be retained, a match of at least six nucleotides to both a V gene segment and a J gene segment was required. Rearrangements were called productive when the CDR3 lacked stop codons and stayed in frame with V and J; all others were non-productive. Following IMGT convention, CDR3 was defined as the stretch from the second conserved V-encoded cysteine up to the conserved J-encoded phenylalanine. The earlier analysis of some 540 of the donors excluded any sequence lacking an unambiguous match to a single V gene segment. In an earlier analysis of almost 600 of the donors, a V segment was called functional when productive rearrangements were above 56.7%, and segregating when the standard deviation between donors exceeded 5%. A statistical classification framework was developed to diagnose cytomegalovirus status using the catalog of TCR beta chain sequences. A later analysis assigned V and J genes by comparing TCR nucleotide sequences with IMGT/GENE-DB human TR gene sequences. In a later analysis, CDR3 sequences and most-parsimonious VDJ recombination scenarios were assigned using the TCRdist pipeline. In a later analysis, each TCR beta chain was defined by its CDR3 amino acid sequence together with its V-gene family, and reads lacking a unique V-gene family were excluded. As a way to deal with suspected cross-contamination and a sequencing artifact, a later analysis dropped 592 nucleotide sequences that were highly shared and had low generation probability. For each public chain, a later analysis derived a clonal expansion index from normalized ranks of inferred template counts within each repertoire. Generation probabilities in a later analysis came from a VDJ recombination model fitted to out-of-frame rearrangements, and those results were checked against IGoR. In a later analysis, hypergeometric tests were used to score TCR-TCR, TCR-HLA and TCR-CMV co-occurrence, with a repertoire-size bias correction applied to TCR pairs. False discovery rates were estimated in a later analysis by permuting HLA or CMV assignments 20 times. A later analysis grouped co-occurring TCRs with DBSCAN, adding TCRdist sequence similarity when clustering within HLA-allele-positive subsets. Repertoires with fewer than 30,000 or more than 120,000 public chains, plus five repertoires with anomalous nucleotide sharing, were excluded from co-occurrence clustering. Imported from immuneACCESS, the table was reduced by TCRdb to in-frame sequences with V and J called. These copies leave out some clones; in studies compared against another copy, an unresolved V gene accounts for under half, and the cause of the remainder is not known. That table supplies the V and J calls and clone size; D and trimming were determined from the DNA. The sample data list some 250,000 clones, and 82% of these were observed just once. 5% to 6.5% of the sample is taken by the ten largest.

In total, 600 or so healthy bone marrow donors made up the cohort. All cohort members were sampled while nominally healthy, although unrecorded immune exposures were likely present. The donor was CMV seropositive and was included in the group of 250 to 300 seropositive cohort members. A peripheral blood sample was collected from each donor, and TCR beta sequencing was performed on peripheral blood mononuclear cells. The Qiagen DNeasy Blood Extraction Kit was used to extract genomic DNA from the blood cell samples. The specimen sequenced was PBMCs. This sequence was found in a woman in her thirties or forties in good health and CMV-seropositive. The rearranged chain carries TRBV18 and TRBJ1-5; no confident D gene assignment can be made. The CDR3 protein: CASSPIPGSDQPQHF. The sequence in DNA is TGTGCCAGCTCACCAATCCCAGGTTCCGATCAGCCCCAGCATTTT.